Within the sample, the clone carrying this TCR beta chain is medium-sized (0.01 to 0.1%). Its cognate antigen is unknown. The CDR3 covers 14 residues. Unmatched junction bases numbered 3, after V lost 1 base and J lost 4 bases. The V gene's germline CDR1 is SGHTA and CDR2 FQGNSA. As originally analysed: Out-of-frame sequences were removed, leaving 2 million to 2.5 million distinct TCRbeta sequences. Only in-frame clones appear in the TCRdb table, and some are missing; sequencing was by immunoSEQ multiplex PCR. Clonal size and the V and J genes are those of that table, whereas D and trimming came from the DNA. Here the sample spans around 45,000 clones, approximately 82% being singletons. This sample is drawn from a study of memory CD4+ T cells and cytomegalovirus serostatus. Findings and limits, study-wide: About 40% of the 164 known CMV-associated TCRbeta sequences appeared in CD4+ memory.

The sort gate was single viable CD3+CD4+CD8-CD45RO+ cells for memory CD4+ T cells. Sequencing input: memory CD4+ T cells from blood. J is TRBJ1-1 and V is TRBV7-2; 7 positions agree with TRBD1. The clonotype was recovered from an adult in good health and CMV-seronegative. CDR3 nucleotide sequence: TGTGCCAGCAGCTTAGTACAGGGGACCACTGAAGCTTTCTTT. This codes for CASSLVQGTTEAFF.